This TCR beta chain derives from a study of molecular identifiers for immune sequencing clone quantification listed by TCRdb under 2018. Background for the entire study: For a replicate experiment, RNA from approximately 20,000 or 100,000 naive CD8 T cells was divided into five aliquots, of which four were sequenced. This methods study benchmarked molecular-identifier clustering-based TCR repertoire sequencing (MIDCIRS) and TCR RNA copy counting, using CD8 T cells to do so.

The method was PCR. The listed sequencing device is Illumina MiSeq. Total RNA was purified with the Qiagen AllPrep DNA/RNA kit. Reads from multiple sequencing runs of the same library were pooled before analysis. The authors' pipeline ran thus. Reads were retained only if their TCR constant sequence matched exactly, and those retained reads were trimmed to 150 nt and grouped according to their 12-nt molecular barcodes. Within each barcode group, reads were sub-clustered at a 15% Levenshtein threshold, and quality-weighted consensus sequences were built per RNA molecule. Non-functional sequences were filtered out, along with any lower-count sequence sitting one edit away from another sequence. Based on a fit of two negative binomial distributions, barcode sub-clusters having less than 20% of the maximum read count were discarded. TCRdb redid the processing of the public reads, applying fastp at Q25 and MiXCR, and retained in-frame beta chains. All rows with the same CDR3 protein become a single entry with the most common DNA and genes. The V and J calls and clone size come from TCRdb's table, not from the authors' own analysis. The sample table shows 37,000 or so distinct CDR3 sequences, and around 18% are seen once. Of the sample, 7% to 9% is held by the ten largest clones.

General findings and caveats noted by the study authors: Clones above 20 RNA copies held over 99% of molecules in CMV-specific effector cells but under 1% in naive cells. Without barcode sub-clustering, chimeric consensus sequences inflated TCR diversity; chimeras reached as high as 47%. Highly expanded clone sizes could be underestimated because identical TCR molecules may share a barcode. Even against a background of some 920,000 naive CD8 T cells, spiked-in Jurkat TCR RNA amounting to a single cell's worth was reported to be detectable. Modeling indicated about 3 TCR RNA copies recovered per cell, compared with 7.5 to 10 by digital PCR, which implies a capture efficiency of around 30%.

The CDR3 spans 16 residues, from the cysteine through the phenylalanine. The entry retains the CDR3 DNA only, 48 bases that are in frame from base 1. The germline V gene sets CDR1 to SGHDT and CDR2 to YYEEEE. Naive CD8 T cells were FACS-sorted as CD8+CD4-CCR7+CD45RA+ on a BD FACSAria II into RLT Plus buffer. To compare sensitivity, a portion of the naive CD8 T cell RNA was divided evenly between MIDCIRS and a Smart-seq2-style 5'RACE protocol. Enrichment of CD8 T cells was performed with RosetteSep CD8+ T Cell Enrichment Cocktail and Ficoll-Paque, after which ACK red cell lysis was carried out. A word on this clonotype: Its antigen is not yet known. A much larger clone differs from this one at a single base, so this may be a read error.

Material: naive CD8+ T cells from blood, with Jurkat cell RNA spiked in. Reading the label with the study, this specimen's cell subset or site is: FACS-sorted CD8+CD4-CCR7+CD45RA+ naive T cells. The clonotype comes from a human donor in good health. Some libraries in this study had Jurkat cell RNA spiked in. The receptor chain draws on TRBV5-6 and TRBJ1-3; the best D guess is TRBD1, with 5 bases matching. For the CDR3, the sequence is CASSLWGRGSGNIIYF. The nucleotides read TGTGCCAGCAGCTTGTGGGGGAGAGGCTCTGGAAACATCATATATTTT. The CDR3, completed at both ends by the reference TRBV5-6 and TRBJ1-3 genes, gives the full variable domain DAGVTQSPTHLIKTRGQQVTLRCSPKSGHDTVSWYQQALGQGPQFIFQYYEEEERQRGNFPDRFSGHQFPNYSSELNVNALLLGDSALYLCASSLWGRGSGNIIYFGEGSWLTVV.